The 4 T cell receptor beta chains below come from one sample, sequenced in a study of regulatory T cells in long-lasting Graves disease. The time point here: persistent/refractory GD, antithyroid drugs over 5 years with positive TRAb. RNA from PBMCs was the source of the TCR library. Arm-PCR of CDR3 regions and iRepertoire HTBI primers were the basis on which TCR beta libraries were built. TCRdb re-called the multiplex PCR reads through MiXCR, storing one row per CDR3 protein. Among fewer than 550,000 distinct CDR3 sequences listed, around a fifth were seen once. The source was peripheral blood mononuclear cells (PBMCs), collected when the disease was refractory, from a patient treated with antithyroid drugs. These receptors were obtained from a female donor with Graves disease.

This chain connects TRBV5-1 to TRBJ2-3; 7 bases map to TRBD2. V lost 0 bases and J lost 0; bases outside the gene matches: 1. Germline V gives CDR1 SGHRS, CDR2 YFSETQ. The CDR3 extends over 15 amino acids. The CDR3 bases are TGCGCCAGCAGCTTGGTGGGAGGGAGCACAGATACGCAGTATTTT. Translation gives CASSLVGGSTDTQYF.

Ten or more counts support this clonotype. The rearrangement links TRBV12-3 or TRBV12-4 to TRBJ1-2, with 9 bases matching TRBD1. The CDR3 sequence is 14 residues long. The J segment lost 4 bases and the V segment lost 7 bases, leaving 7 bases of the junction unmatched. The CDR3 spells CASTPGQGAYGYTF. The CDR3 DNA is TGTGCCAGCACCCCGGGACAGGGAGCCTATGGCTACACCTTC.

This clonotype appeared many times. V and J are TRBV28 and TRBJ1-5; D may be TRBD1 (6 bases). Between the trimmed V and J ends, which lost 6 bases and 2 bases, there was a span of 20 bases. Germline lookup yields CDR1 MDHEN and CDR2 SYDVKM. The CDR3 has 17 amino acids. This chain's CDR3 is CASSSGAPESGNQPQHF. The CDR3 DNA reads as TGTGCCAGCAGCTCAGGGGCCCCGGAAAGTGGCAATCAGCCCCAGCATTTT.

Only a few counts were recorded for this clonotype. V and J are TRBV12-3 or TRBV12-4 and TRBJ2-5, with D uncertain. The CDR3 consists of 13 residues. Trimming cost V 0 bases and J 7 bases, with 9 bases left between them. CDR3: CASSLALRGTQYF. The CDR3 DNA sequence: TGTGCCAGCAGTTTAGCACTTAGAGGGACCCAGTACTTC.